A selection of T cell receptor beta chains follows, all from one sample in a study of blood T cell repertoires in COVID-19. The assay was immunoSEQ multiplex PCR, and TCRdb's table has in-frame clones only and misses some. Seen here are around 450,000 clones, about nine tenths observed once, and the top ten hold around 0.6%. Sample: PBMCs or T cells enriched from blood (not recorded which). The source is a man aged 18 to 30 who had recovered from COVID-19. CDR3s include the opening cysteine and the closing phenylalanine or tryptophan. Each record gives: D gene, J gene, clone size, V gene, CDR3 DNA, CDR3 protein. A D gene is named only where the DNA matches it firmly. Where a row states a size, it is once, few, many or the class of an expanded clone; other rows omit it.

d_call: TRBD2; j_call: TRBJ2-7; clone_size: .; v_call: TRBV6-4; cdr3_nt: TGTGCCAGCAGCGCCCCCAGGGGAGCGGGGGGGGTTAACGAGCAGTACTTC; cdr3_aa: CASSAPRGAGGVNEQYF
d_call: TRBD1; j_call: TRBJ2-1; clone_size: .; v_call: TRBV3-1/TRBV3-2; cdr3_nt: TGTGCCAGCAGCCAAGATTTCGCGACAGGGGTATTGAATGAGCAGTTCTTC; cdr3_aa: CASSQDFATGVLNEQFF
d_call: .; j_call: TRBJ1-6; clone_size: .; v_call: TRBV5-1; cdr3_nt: TGCGCCAGCAGCTTAGAGCGGACAGACCTTAATTCACCCCTCCACTTT; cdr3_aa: CASSLERTDLNSPLHF
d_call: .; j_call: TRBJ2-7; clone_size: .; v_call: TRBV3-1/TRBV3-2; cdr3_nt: TGTGCCAGCAGCCAAGCGGGTCAGCAGTACTTC; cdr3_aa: CASSQAGQQYF
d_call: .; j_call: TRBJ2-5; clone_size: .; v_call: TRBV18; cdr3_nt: TGTGCCAGCTCACCAGAGGCTCTGTACCAAGAGACCCAGTACTTC; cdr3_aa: CASSPEALYQETQYF
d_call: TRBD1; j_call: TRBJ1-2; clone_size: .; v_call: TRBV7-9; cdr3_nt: TGTGCCAGCAGCTTAGCTGAGGGGGCGCCAGGCTACACCTTC; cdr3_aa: CASSLAEGAPGYTF
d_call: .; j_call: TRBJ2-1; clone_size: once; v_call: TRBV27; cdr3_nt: TGTGCCAGCATAGGAGGGATCCTCTACAATGAGCAGTTCTTC; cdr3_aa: CASIGGILYNEQFF
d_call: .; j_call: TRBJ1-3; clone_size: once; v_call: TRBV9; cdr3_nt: TGTGCCAGCAGCCCACAGGGTGCTGGAAACACCATATATTTT; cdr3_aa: CASSPQGAGNTIYF
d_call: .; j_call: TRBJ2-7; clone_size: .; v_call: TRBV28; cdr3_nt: TGTGCCAGCATGACAGGCTTCTCCTACGAGCAGTACTTC; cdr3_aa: CASMTGFSYEQYF
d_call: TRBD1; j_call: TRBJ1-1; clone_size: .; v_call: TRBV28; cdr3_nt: TGTGCCAGCAGTTTATCGGGACAGCCAAAAAAGAACACTGAAGCTTTCTTT; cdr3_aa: CASSLSGQPKKNTEAFF
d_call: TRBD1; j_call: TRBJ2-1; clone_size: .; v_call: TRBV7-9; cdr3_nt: TGTGCCAGCAGCTCGGCCCTAACAGGGGGGTTCGGTAATGAGCAGTTCTTC; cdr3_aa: CASSSALTGGFGNEQFF
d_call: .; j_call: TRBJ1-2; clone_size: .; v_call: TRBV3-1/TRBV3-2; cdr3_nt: TGTGCCAGCAGCCAAGGATCAGCAGGACTCTATGGCTACACCTTC; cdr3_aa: CASSQGSAGLYGYTF
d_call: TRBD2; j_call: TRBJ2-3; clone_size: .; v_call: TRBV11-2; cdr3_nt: TGTGCCAGCAGCTTATCCCAGACTAGCGGGGGGGCAACAGATACGCAGTATTTT; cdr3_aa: CASSLSQTSGGATDTQYF
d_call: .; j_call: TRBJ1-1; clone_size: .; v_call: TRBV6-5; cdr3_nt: TGTGCCAGCAATAGAGGGTATAACACTGAAGCTTTCTTT; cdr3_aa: CASNRGYNTEAFF
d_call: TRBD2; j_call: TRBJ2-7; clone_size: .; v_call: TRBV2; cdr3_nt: TGTGCCAGCAGGAAAACTAGCGAGAGTCCCTACGAGCAGTACTTC; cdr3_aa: CASRKTSESPYEQYF
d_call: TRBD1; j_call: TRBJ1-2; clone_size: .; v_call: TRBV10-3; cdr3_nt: TGTGCCATCAAAAACAGGGGGGGTAACTATGGCTACACCTTC; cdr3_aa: CAIKNRGGNYGYTF
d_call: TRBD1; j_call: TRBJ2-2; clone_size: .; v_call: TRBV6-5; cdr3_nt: TGTGCCAGCATCCCGGGACAGGGATCTACCGGGGAGCTGTTTTTT; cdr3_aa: CASIPGQGSTGELFF